This T cell receptor beta chain was sequenced during a study of T cells in Graves' hyperthyroidism and ophthalmopathy. TCR beta CDR3 sequences were amplified from RNA transcripts. A set of HTBI primers served as the primers for a first-round RT-PCR of the TCR CDR3. From the multiplex PCR reads, TCRdb called clonotypes with MiXCR, one entry per CDR3 protein. The data show under 350,000 distinct CDR3 sequences, 15% to 20% seen once. This clonotype was observed a single time. Antigen: not known. V trimming: 3 bases; J trimming: 2 bases; junction bases outside the gene matches: 6. This CDR3 is built from 15 residues. From germline, CDR1 is SGHRS and CDR2 YFSETQ. Points from the study as a whole: A 13 V-J signature model discriminated ophthalmopathy versus stable hyperthyroidism.

Among the patients, aged 18 to 65, hyperthyroidism was newly diagnosed and had lasted under 2 months. The receptor was isolated from a woman aged 50 to 60 with Graves' hyperthyroidism. This chain joins TRBV5-1 and TRBJ2-3; 7 bases line up with TRBD1. Sequences were obtained from blood. In DNA form, the CDR3 reads TGCGCCAGCAGCTGGACAGGCTTTAACACAGATACGCAGTATTTT. This codes for CASSWTGFNTDTQYF.